One sample yielded the 12 T cell receptor beta chains listed below, sequenced in a study (dated by TCRdb to the mid-2010s). Library method: RT-PCR. For sequencing, an Illumina MiSeq was employed. Through fastp at Q25 and MiXCR, TCRdb rebuilt clones from the public reads, retaining in-frame beta chains. Under each unique CDR3 protein, matching rows form one entry showing the most common genes and DNA. In all, the sample holds about 680,000 distinct CDR3 sequences, and over 12% of those were seen once. 3% to 4.5% of the sample is taken by the ten largest. The sample comprised memory CD4+ T cells from blood. These receptors originate from a female donor in good health, serving as a healthy control.

This clonotype was observed a handful of times. The genes are TRBV20-1 and TRBJ2-7; TRBD2 agrees at 7 bases. Trimming removed 4 bases from V and 6 bases from J; junction bases left unmatched: 12. This CDR3 is built from 14 residues. In germline, CDR1 is DFQATT, CDR2 SNEGSKA (reference sequence). The CDR3 sequence is CSATGTGPGGEQYF. The CDR3 nucleotides are TGCAGTGCTACTGGAACGGGACCGGGAGGCGAGCAGTACTTC.

This clonotype was recorded a few times. The V and J genes are TRBV20-1 and TRBJ1-2, with 9 bases lining up with TRBD1. Germline assignment: CDR1 DFQATT and CDR2 SNEGSKA (reference sequence). Unmatched junction bases numbered 9, after V lost 6 bases and J lost 7 bases. The CDR3 extends over 13 amino acids. The CDR3 nucleotides are TGCAGTGCCAACCGGGACAGGGCGGCTGGCTACACCTTC. This encodes CSANRDRAAGYTF.

This rearrangement joins TRBV7-9 to TRBJ2-3; D gene uncertain. This CDR3 has 11 residues. Looked up from germline, CDR1 is SEHNR and CDR2 is FQNEAQ (reference sequence). Trimming shortened V by 7 bases and J by 3 bases, and 5 bases separated the two germline ends. The CDR3 loop is CASTMTDTQYF. The CDR3 bases are TGTGCCAGCACCATGACAGATACGCAGTATTTT.

This clonotype was counted at least ten times. The gene calls are TRBV7-2 and TRBJ2-3; tentatively, D is TRBD2 (5 bases). The CDR3 length is 14 residues. The germline V gene encodes CDR1 SGHTA and CDR2 FQGNSA. Trimming shortened V by 5 bases and J by 4 bases, and 13 bases separated the two germline ends. In DNA form, the CDR3 reads TGTGCCAGCAGCCCCGGAGGAATAGCAGATACGCAGTATTTT. Protein product: CASSPGGIADTQYF.

The rearrangement joins TRBV2 to TRBJ2-1; 9 bases align to TRBD1. CDR3 size: 13 residues. Trimming took 3 bases from V and 15 from J; bases not matched to a gene: 9. From germline, CDR1 is SNHLY and CDR2 FYNNEI. CDR3 in DNA: TGTGCCAGCAGTGAGAATGGGGACAGGGCTAGGTTCTTC. Its protein product is CASSENGDRARFF.

This clonotype was recorded a few times. The J gene is TRBJ1-1, the V gene TRBV6-5, with TRBD1 identical over 8 bases. CDR1 MNHEY and CDR2 SVGAGI come from the germline V gene. The CDR3 is 15 amino acids. V lost 6 bases, J lost 2 bases, and 8 bases stayed unmatched. CDR3 protein: CASRGWDRSNTEAFF. CDR3 nucleotides: TGTGCCAGCAGGGGATGGGACAGGTCTAACACTGAAGCTTTCTTT.

This clonotype was observed many times. The chain carries TRBV4-3 and TRBJ1-1, with D perhaps matching TRBD1 (5 bases). This CDR3 comprises 14 residues. Germline CDR1 LGHNA, CDR2 YSLEER. Trimming left V 0 bases short and J 4 bases short, with 9 bases between. The CDR3 DNA sequence: TGCGCCAGCAGCCAAGATCGGGGGAGCACTGAAGCTTTCTTT. Its protein product is CASSQDRGSTEAFF.

The chain links TRBV9 to TRBJ1-6; tentative D call: TRBD1 (6 bases). Trimming stripped 3 bases from V and 12 bases from J, with 10 bases between. CDR3 length: 12 residues. Germline lookup yields CDR1 SGDLS and CDR2 YYNGEE. The CDR3 coding sequence is TGTGCCAGCAGCGCGCTGGACAGACCCCTCCACTTT. This encodes CASSALDRPLHF. The variable domain in full, completed from reference TRBV9 and TRBJ1-6, reads DSGVTQTPKHLITATGQRVTLRCSPRSGDLSVYWYQQSLDQGLQFLIQYYNGEERAKGNILERFSAQQFPDLHSELNLSSLELGDSALYFCASSALDRPLHFGNGTRLTVT.

This clonotype has at least ten counts. The chain combines TRBV7-9 with TRBJ2-7, with TRBD1 identical over 8 bases. J lost 6 bases, V lost 5 bases, and 12 bases had no gene match. The germline V gene has CDR1 SEHNR and CDR2 FQNEAQ (reference sequence). There are 15 residues in the CDR3. DNA of the CDR3: TGTGCCAGCAGCCCGTGGACAACAGGGGGTCGCGAGCAGTACTTC. Protein product: CASSPWTTGGREQYF.

The J gene is TRBJ2-2, the V gene TRBV5-5; a possible D gene is TRBD1 (6 bases). The CDR3 extends over 14 amino acids. Germline CDR1 is SGHKS and CDR2 is YYEKEE (reference sequence). V lost 4 bases and J 5 bases, leaving 12 bases between the germline ends. The CDR3 loop reads CASSTYTGTGELFF. In DNA, the CDR3 is TGTGCCAGCAGCACCTATACAGGGACCGGGGAGCTGTTTTTT. Based on the CDR3 plus reference TRBV5-5 and TRBJ2-2, the full variable domain is DAGVTQSPTHLIKTRGQQVTLRCSPISGHKSVSWYQQVLGQGPQFIFQYYEKEERGRGNFPDRFSARQFPNYSSELNVNALLLGDSALYLCASSTYTGTGELFFGEGSRLTVL.

The V call is TRBV7-7, the J call TRBJ2-2; D gene unclear. The CDR3 covers 14 residues. CDR1 and CDR2 (germline): SSHAT, FNYEAQ (reference sequence). V lost 1 base, J lost 7 bases, and 10 bases lay in between. CDR3 loop: CASSLVYSSGELFF. In DNA form, the CDR3 reads TGTGCCAGCAGCTTAGTGTACTCTAGCGGGGAGCTGTTTTTT.

This clonotype has more than one count but fewer than ten. The rearrangement uses TRBV6-2 or TRBV6-3 and TRBJ2-1, with 7 bases matching TRBD1. Trimming removed 7 bases from V and 5 bases from J; junction bases left unmatched: 14. The CDR3 spans 16 residues. Germline V gene lookup returns CDR1 MNHEY and CDR2 SVGEGT. CDR3 loop: CASTKIPGQINNEQFF. Here the CDR3 DNA reads TGTGCCAGCACTAAAATTCCGGGACAGATCAACAATGAGCAGTTCTTC.